Listed below are T cell receptor beta chains from one sample, sequenced in a study. TCRdb itself ran the 5' RACE reads through MiXCR, one entry per CDR3 protein. In the table there are 55,000 or so distinct CDR3 sequences, less than 25% of which are singletons. Sequencing used tumor-infiltrating Tregs sorted from the breast tumor. These receptors were obtained from a female donor with breast cancer. Each CDR3 is given with its conserved first and last residue. Each record gives: J gene, D gene, V gene, clone size, CDR3 DNA, CDR3 protein. A D gene is named only where the DNA matches it firmly. A clone size is listed for some rows: how often the clone was seen (once, few, many), or a class if it is expanded.

j_gene: TRBJ2-3; d_gene: .; v_gene: TRBV7-9; abundance: .; CDR3nt: TGTGCCAGCAGCTTAGGTAGCGTAAAGGCAGATACGCAGTATTTT; CDR3aa: CASSLGSVKADTQYF
j_gene: TRBJ1-1; d_gene: .; v_gene: TRBV20-1; abundance: few; CDR3nt: TGCAGTGCGCGAGGGTTGGGGTACACTGAAGCTTTCTTT; CDR3aa: CSARGLGYTEAFF
j_gene: TRBJ2-1; d_gene: .; v_gene: TRBV7-2; abundance: few; CDR3nt: TGTGCCAGCAGCTTAGCCGGAGTTTCCTACAATGAGCAGTTCTTC; CDR3aa: CASSLAGVSYNEQFF
j_gene: TRBJ2-1; d_gene: .; v_gene: TRBV10-3; abundance: few; CDR3nt: TGTGCCATCAGTGTTAGCCAGGGTTTCTATGAGCAGTTCTTC; CDR3aa: CAISVSQGFYEQFF
j_gene: TRBJ2-1; d_gene: .; v_gene: TRBV24-1; abundance: .; CDR3nt: TGTGCCACCAGTGATTCCCGAAGGGATGAGCAGTTCTTC; CDR3aa: CATSDSRRDEQFF
j_gene: TRBJ2-5; d_gene: TRBD2; v_gene: TRBV5-1; abundance: .; CDR3nt: TGCGCCAGCAGCTTCTCGGTGGCGGGAGGTTTGGAAGAGACCCAGTACTTC; CDR3aa: CASSFSVAGGLEETQYF
j_gene: TRBJ1-6; d_gene: TRBD1; v_gene: TRBV28; abundance: once; CDR3nt: TGTGCCAGCAGACCGGGACAGGGTAGACCCCTCCACTTT; CDR3aa: CASRPGQGRPLHF
j_gene: TRBJ1-1; d_gene: .; v_gene: TRBV6-6; abundance: .; CDR3nt: TGTGCCAGCAGTCAAGTGTCGCACACTGAAGCTTTCTTT; CDR3aa: CASSQVSHTEAFF
j_gene: TRBJ2-7; d_gene: .; v_gene: TRBV20-1; abundance: .; CDR3nt: TGCAGTGCTAGCGGGAGTACCCACGAGCAGTACTTC; CDR3aa: CSASGSTHEQYF
j_gene: TRBJ2-1; d_gene: .; v_gene: TRBV20-1; abundance: .; CDR3nt: TGCAGTGTAACGGTTCCCTACAATGAGCAGTTCTTC; CDR3aa: CSVTVPYNEQFF
j_gene: TRBJ2-7; d_gene: TRBD1; v_gene: TRBV10-3; abundance: few; CDR3nt: TGTGCCAGCGCAGGGGGAGATTACTACGAGCAGTACTTC; CDR3aa: CASAGGDYYEQYF
j_gene: TRBJ2-3; d_gene: .; v_gene: TRBV3-1; abundance: few; CDR3nt: TGTGCCAGCAGCCTTTCCTCCCGAGGGGCGGGCGTGGCAGATACGCAGTATTTT; CDR3aa: CASSLSSRGAGVADTQYF
j_gene: TRBJ1-6; d_gene: .; v_gene: TRBV7-2; abundance: few; CDR3nt: TGTGCCAGCAGCCCGGACGGTGCGAGCTCCTATAATTCACCCCTCCACTTT; CDR3aa: CASSPDGASSYNSPLHF
j_gene: TRBJ2-3; d_gene: .; v_gene: TRBV12-3/TRBV12-4; abundance: many; CDR3nt: TGTGCCAGCAGTTTTGCCCTCCCGGATACGCAGTATTTT; CDR3aa: CASSFALPDTQYF
j_gene: TRBJ1-4; d_gene: .; v_gene: TRBV7-9; abundance: .; CDR3nt: TGTGCCAGCAGCCTGCGGGGCGCAGCTAATGAAAAACTGTTTTTT; CDR3aa: CASSLRGAANEKLFF
j_gene: TRBJ1-5; d_gene: .; v_gene: TRBV28; abundance: .; CDR3nt: TGTGCCAGCAGTTTATTGGGAGGGCCCCAGCATTTT; CDR3aa: CASSLLGGPQHF
j_gene: TRBJ2-7; d_gene: .; v_gene: TRBV9; abundance: few; CDR3nt: TGTGCCAGCAGCCCAGGGGGGTCCTTGGCCTACGAGCAGTACTTC; CDR3aa: CASSPGGSLAYEQYF
j_gene: TRBJ1-3; d_gene: .; v_gene: TRBV7-7; abundance: many; CDR3nt: TGTGCCAGCAGCCCCAGGCACGGCTCTGGAAACACCATATATTTT; CDR3aa: CASSPRHGSGNTIYF
j_gene: TRBJ2-1; d_gene: TRBD2; v_gene: TRBV6-1; abundance: few; CDR3nt: TGTGCCAGCAGCGGTCAGACTAGCGGGATAGGCAATGAGCAGTTCTTC; CDR3aa: CASSGQTSGIGNEQFF
j_gene: TRBJ1-5; d_gene: TRBD1; v_gene: TRBV20-1; abundance: few; CDR3nt: TGCAGTGCTAGAGATTGGGGGACAGGGTATCAGCCCCAGCATTTT; CDR3aa: CSARDWGTGYQPQHF
j_gene: TRBJ2-4; d_gene: .; v_gene: TRBV6-1; abundance: .; CDR3nt: TGTGCCAGCAGTGAAAACGGGGTCGCCAAAAACATTCAGTACTTC; CDR3aa: CASSENGVAKNIQYF
j_gene: TRBJ2-2; d_gene: TRBD2; v_gene: TRBV7-7; abundance: few; CDR3nt: TGTGCTAGCAGCGTCGAGCGGGGGAGAACCGGGGAGCTGTTTTTT; CDR3aa: CASSVERGRTGELFF
j_gene: TRBJ1-5; d_gene: .; v_gene: TRBV18; abundance: few; CDR3nt: TGTGCCAGCTCACCATACGGAGGGGGGATTGGCAATCAGCCCCAGCATTTT; CDR3aa: CASSPYGGGIGNQPQHF
j_gene: TRBJ2-4; d_gene: TRBD2; v_gene: TRBV3-1; abundance: .; CDR3nt: TGTGCCAGCAGCCAAGAGGGGACTAGCGGGAGCAGGGCCAAAAACATTCAGTACTTC; CDR3aa: CASSQEGTSGSRAKNIQYF
j_gene: TRBJ2-3; d_gene: .; v_gene: TRBV5-5; abundance: few; CDR3nt: TGTGCCAGCAGCTTCCTGGTACAGGGCACAGATACGCAGTATTTT; CDR3aa: CASSFLVQGTDTQYF
j_gene: TRBJ2-1; d_gene: TRBD2; v_gene: TRBV6-1; abundance: .; CDR3nt: TGTGCCAGCAGTGGAAGGACTAGTGTAAATGAGCAGTTCTTC; CDR3aa: CASSGRTSVNEQFF
j_gene: TRBJ2-5; d_gene: .; v_gene: TRBV12-3/TRBV12-4; abundance: medium-sized; CDR3nt: TGTGCCAGCAGTCGGTCCGAGACCCAGTACTTC; CDR3aa: CASSRSETQYF
j_gene: TRBJ1-1; d_gene: .; v_gene: TRBV7-3; abundance: few; CDR3nt: TGTGCCAGCACGGCCGGGGGCATGAACACTGAAGCTTTCTTT; CDR3aa: CASTAGGMNTEAFF
j_gene: TRBJ2-3; d_gene: TRBD1; v_gene: TRBV7-2; abundance: .; CDR3nt: TGTGCCTCACGGGACAGGCTCACAGATACGCAGTATTTT; CDR3aa: CASRDRLTDTQYF
j_gene: TRBJ2-2; d_gene: .; v_gene: TRBV12-3/TRBV12-4; abundance: .; CDR3nt: TGTGCCAGCAACAGACGGGCGTGGTCCGGGGAGCTGTTTTTT; CDR3aa: CASNRRAWSGELFF
j_gene: TRBJ2-6; d_gene: TRBD1; v_gene: TRBV5-1; abundance: .; CDR3nt: TGCGCCAGCAGCTACTTAATGACAGGGGATGGGGCCAACGTCCTGACTTTC; CDR3aa: CASSYLMTGDGANVLTF
j_gene: TRBJ1-2; d_gene: .; v_gene: TRBV29-1; abundance: .; CDR3nt: TGCAGCGTCCTCGCTGACCTATATACAGGGACTAACTATGGCTACACCTTC; CDR3aa: CSVLADLYTGTNYGYTF
j_gene: TRBJ2-3; d_gene: TRBD2; v_gene: TRBV28; abundance: few; CDR3nt: TGTGCCAGCAGTTTCGGCGCGGGACTAGCGGGAGATACGCAGTATTTT; CDR3aa: CASSFGAGLAGDTQYF
j_gene: TRBJ2-7; d_gene: TRBD2; v_gene: TRBV7-2; abundance: .; CDR3nt: TGTGCCAGCAGCTTTCTAGCGGGAGAGTGGTACGAGCAGTACTTC; CDR3aa: CASSFLAGEWYEQYF
j_gene: TRBJ2-1; d_gene: TRBD1; v_gene: TRBV4-1; abundance: few; CDR3nt: TGCGCCAGCAGCCAAGATAAGGAGGGGACAGGGGTTCGGGATGAGCAGTTCTTC; CDR3aa: CASSQDKEGTGVRDEQFF
j_gene: TRBJ2-5; d_gene: .; v_gene: TRBV11-2; abundance: few; CDR3nt: TGTGCCAGCAGCTGGGAACAAGAGACCCAGTACTTC; CDR3aa: CASSWEQETQYF
j_gene: TRBJ1-1; d_gene: .; v_gene: TRBV4-1; abundance: few; CDR3nt: TGCGCCAGCAGCCAAGATTTCGGCAGGGTTACTGAAGCTTTCTTT; CDR3aa: CASSQDFGRVTEAFF
j_gene: TRBJ2-5; d_gene: .; v_gene: TRBV5-1; abundance: many; CDR3nt: TGCGCCAGCAGCCCTACGGCAGGAGGAGAGACCCAGTACTTC; CDR3aa: CASSPTAGGETQYF
j_gene: TRBJ2-3; d_gene: .; v_gene: TRBV5-1; abundance: .; CDR3nt: TGCGCCAGCAGGACGACAGAGATTAGCACAGATACGCAGTATTTT; CDR3aa: CASRTTEISTDTQYF
j_gene: TRBJ1-1; d_gene: .; v_gene: TRBV5-1; abundance: .; CDR3nt: TGCGCCAGCAGCTTGGGATCGATCATTTATTCGAACACTGAAGCTTTCTTT; CDR3aa: CASSLGSIIYSNTEAFF
j_gene: TRBJ1-2; d_gene: .; v_gene: TRBV27; abundance: few; CDR3nt: TGTGCCAGCAGAATGAACAGGGTGGAAGGCTACACCTTC; CDR3aa: CASRMNRVEGYTF
j_gene: TRBJ1-2; d_gene: .; v_gene: TRBV6-2/TRBV6-3; abundance: few; CDR3nt: TGTGCCAGCAGTCCGACTGCCCTCTATGGCTACACCTTC; CDR3aa: CASSPTALYGYTF
j_gene: TRBJ1-1; d_gene: .; v_gene: TRBV4-3; abundance: .; CDR3nt: TGCGCCAGCAGCCAAGCGGGCAGGCCCACTGAAGCTTTCTTT; CDR3aa: CASSQAGRPTEAFF
j_gene: TRBJ1-1; d_gene: .; v_gene: TRBV19; abundance: .; CDR3nt: TGTGCCAGTAGTATAGATCAATTGAACACTGAAGCTTTCTTT; CDR3aa: CASSIDQLNTEAFF
j_gene: TRBJ1-5; d_gene: TRBD1; v_gene: TRBV11-2; abundance: .; CDR3nt: TGTGCCAGCAGCTTATCGCAGGGGGCTCAGCCCCAGCATTTT; CDR3aa: CASSLSQGAQPQHF
j_gene: TRBJ1-6; d_gene: .; v_gene: TRBV12-3/TRBV12-4; abundance: .; CDR3nt: TGTGCCAGCAGTTTACGGGGGGGGGGGTCCTATAATTCACCCCTCCACTTT; CDR3aa: CASSLRGGGSYNSPLHF
j_gene: TRBJ1-2; d_gene: TRBD1; v_gene: TRBV20-1; abundance: .; CDR3nt: TGCAGTGCTAGAGTAGGACAGGGAGGTACTGGCTACACCTTC; CDR3aa: CSARVGQGGTGYTF
j_gene: TRBJ2-1; d_gene: TRBD2; v_gene: TRBV5-1; abundance: .; CDR3nt: TGCGCCAGCAGCTTACTAGCGGGCCCTGGGGTTGAACAGTTCTTC; CDR3aa: CASSLLAGPGVEQFF
j_gene: TRBJ1-2; d_gene: .; v_gene: TRBV7-2; abundance: few; CDR3nt: TGTGCCAGCAGCCATTACACGAACTATGGCTACACCTTC; CDR3aa: CASSHYTNYGYTF
j_gene: TRBJ2-3; d_gene: .; v_gene: TRBV7-2; abundance: .; CDR3nt: TGTGCCAGCAGCTTAGCAGGGGGGGGCTCAGATACGCAGTATTTT; CDR3aa: CASSLAGGGSDTQYF
j_gene: TRBJ1-2; d_gene: .; v_gene: TRBV9; abundance: many; CDR3nt: TGTGCCAGCAGCGCGGCCGCAGGCCCTAACTATGGCTACACCTTC; CDR3aa: CASSAAAGPNYGYTF
j_gene: TRBJ1-1; d_gene: TRBD1; v_gene: TRBV6-6; abundance: .; CDR3nt: TGTGCCAGCAGCAGACAGGGAGGCACTGAAGCTTTCTTT; CDR3aa: CASSRQGGTEAFF
j_gene: TRBJ1-1; d_gene: .; v_gene: TRBV7-9; abundance: .; CDR3nt: TGTGCCAGCAGCTTTCCCCTCGGGGCATCCCAAGTGAACACTGAAGCTTTCTTT; CDR3aa: CASSFPLGASQVNTEAFF